This is a list of T cell receptor beta chains from one sample in a study of STAT5B mutations in CD4+ large granular lymphocyte leukemia. Generated by immunoSEQ multiplex PCR, the TCRdb table keeps only in-frame clones and is missing some. Of roughly 32,000 clones listed, more than 75% are singletons. Specimen: CD4+ T cells from blood buffy coats. The receptors shown here come from a human donor in good health. Each CDR3 is given with its conserved first and last residue. The order of the fields is V gene, clone size, D gene, J gene, CDR3 DNA, CDR3 protein. A D gene is named only where the DNA matches it firmly. Clone size is stated in some rows and not others, as once, few, many or a class when expanded.

V gene: TRBV27; clone size: -; D gene: -; J gene: TRBJ1-5; CDR3 DNA: TGTGCCAGCAGTTTAAGGCAGGGGTATCAGCCCCAGCATTTT; CDR3 protein: CASSLRQGYQPQHF
V gene: TRBV14; clone size: -; D gene: -; J gene: TRBJ2-1; CDR3 DNA: TGTGCCAGCAGCCCAATACGGTCCAGTGAGCAGTTCTTC; CDR3 protein: CASSPIRSSEQFF
V gene: TRBV9; clone size: -; D gene: TRBD1; J gene: TRBJ2-1; CDR3 DNA: TGTGCCAGCAGCGAACAGGGGAGCTCCTACAATGAGCAGTTCTTC; CDR3 protein: CASSEQGSSYNEQFF
V gene: TRBV9; clone size: -; D gene: TRBD1; J gene: TRBJ2-7; CDR3 DNA: TGTGCCAGCAGCGTAGGCTACCCGGGACAGGGGAACTACGAGCAGTACTTC; CDR3 protein: CASSVGYPGQGNYEQYF
V gene: TRBV7-2; clone size: -; D gene: -; J gene: TRBJ1-1; CDR3 DNA: TGTGCCAGCAGCCTACAGTCAATGAACACTGAAGCTTTCTTT; CDR3 protein: CASSLQSMNTEAFF
V gene: TRBV19; clone size: -; D gene: TRBD1; J gene: TRBJ2-2; CDR3 DNA: TGTGCCAGTAGTTTGCCGGGACAGGGGAAGGGGGAGCTGTTTTTT; CDR3 protein: CASSLPGQGKGELFF
V gene: TRBV21-1; clone size: -; D gene: -; J gene: TRBJ2-7; CDR3 DNA: TGTGCCAGCAGCAAAGCGCTCAGGGCTAGCGGGACCTACGAGCAGTACTTC; CDR3 protein: CASSKALRASGTYEQYF
V gene: TRBV5-7; clone size: -; D gene: -; J gene: TRBJ1-1; CDR3 DNA: TGTGCCAGCAGCTCGGACAGAATATTGAACACTGAAGCTTTCTTT; CDR3 protein: CASSSDRILNTEAFF
V gene: TRBV28; clone size: -; D gene: -; J gene: TRBJ2-1; CDR3 DNA: TGTGCCAGCGCCCTATATGAGCAGTTCTTC; CDR3 protein: CASALYEQFF
V gene: TRBV4-3; clone size: -; D gene: -; J gene: TRBJ2-1; CDR3 DNA: TGCGCCAGCAGCCAGGCTGGGGCCGATTACAATGAGCAGTTCTTC; CDR3 protein: CASSQAGADYNEQFF
V gene: TRBV25-1; clone size: -; D gene: -; J gene: TRBJ2-3; CDR3 DNA: TGTGCCAGCAGGACAGAATTCACAGATACGCAGTATTTT; CDR3 protein: CASRTEFTDTQYF
V gene: TRBV10-3; clone size: once; D gene: -; J gene: TRBJ1-2; CDR3 DNA: TGTGCCATCAGTGGACAGGAACACTATGGCTACACCTTC; CDR3 protein: CAISGQEHYGYTF
V gene: TRBV6-5; clone size: -; D gene: -; J gene: TRBJ2-5; CDR3 DNA: TGTGCCAGCAGTTCCGCTCGGAGGGAAGAGACCCAGTACTTC; CDR3 protein: CASSSARREETQYF
V gene: TRBV6-6; clone size: -; D gene: -; J gene: TRBJ2-3; CDR3 DNA: TGTGCCAGCAGTTACTCGAGGGGGGAGGATACGCAGTATTTT; CDR3 protein: CASSYSRGEDTQYF
V gene: TRBV23-1; clone size: -; D gene: TRBD1; J gene: TRBJ1-1; CDR3 DNA: TGCGCCAGCAGTCCCGCGGGCAGGGGGCGAACTGAAGCTTTCTTT; CDR3 protein: CASSPAGRGRTEAFF
V gene: TRBV29-1; clone size: -; D gene: TRBD1; J gene: TRBJ2-2; CDR3 DNA: TGCAGCGCCCGCAAAACCGGGACAGACTTGAACACCGGGGAGCTGTTTTTT; CDR3 protein: CSARKTGTDLNTGELFF
V gene: TRBV18; clone size: -; D gene: TRBD2; J gene: TRBJ2-7; CDR3 DNA: TGTGCCAGCTCACCTGGGGGGGGGAAGTCCTACGAGCAGTACTTC; CDR3 protein: CASSPGGGKSYEQYF
V gene: TRBV28; clone size: -; D gene: TRBD2; J gene: TRBJ2-7; CDR3 DNA: TGTGCCAGCAGCCCTTACGGGACTAGCGGAGACGAGCAGTACTTC; CDR3 protein: CASSPYGTSGDEQYF
V gene: TRBV28; clone size: -; D gene: -; J gene: TRBJ2-1; CDR3 DNA: TGTGCCAGCAGTTTATCGCTAGCGGAGCAGTTCTTC; CDR3 protein: CASSLSLAEQFF
V gene: TRBV5-4; clone size: -; D gene: TRBD2; J gene: TRBJ2-3; CDR3 DNA: TGTGCCAGCAGCTCCGCTCTAGCGGGAGGATTTAGCACAGATACGCAGTATTTT; CDR3 protein: CASSSALAGGFSTDTQYF
V gene: TRBV11-2; clone size: -; D gene: -; J gene: TRBJ2-5; CDR3 DNA: TGTGCCAGCAGCAAAGCGCCGCAGTCCCAAGAGACCCAGTACTTC; CDR3 protein: CASSKAPQSQETQYF
V gene: TRBV5-1; clone size: -; D gene: -; J gene: TRBJ2-2; CDR3 DNA: TGCGCCAGCAGCTTGGAAACCCTCATTGGGGAGCTGTTTTTT; CDR3 protein: CASSLETLIGELFF
V gene: TRBV6-5; clone size: few; D gene: -; J gene: TRBJ1-6; CDR3 DNA: TGTGCCAGCAGTTACTCGGGGGGCCCGAATTCACCCCTCCACTTT; CDR3 protein: CASSYSGGPNSPLHF
V gene: TRBV7-2; clone size: -; D gene: -; J gene: TRBJ2-4; CDR3 DNA: TGTGCCAGCAGCTTAGCGCTGGGAGGGGGCAAAAACATTCAGTACTTC; CDR3 protein: CASSLALGGGKNIQYF
V gene: TRBV6-1; clone size: -; D gene: -; J gene: TRBJ2-1; CDR3 DNA: TGTGCCAGCAGTGACAGACTTGGGCAGTTCTTC; CDR3 protein: CASSDRLGQFF
V gene: TRBV7-2; clone size: -; D gene: -; J gene: TRBJ2-7; CDR3 DNA: TGTGCCAGCAGCCCCCGGTCAGGGGCGCACGAGCAGTACTTC; CDR3 protein: CASSPRSGAHEQYF
V gene: TRBV18; clone size: -; D gene: -; J gene: TRBJ1-6; CDR3 DNA: TGTGCCAGCTCACCATCGAATAATTCACCCCTCCACTTT; CDR3 protein: CASSPSNNSPLHF
V gene: TRBV27; clone size: -; D gene: TRBD2; J gene: TRBJ2-1; CDR3 DNA: TGTGCCAGCAGTTTGTGGCTAGCGGGAGCCGCATACAATGAGCAGTTCTTC; CDR3 protein: CASSLWLAGAAYNEQFF
V gene: TRBV5-1; clone size: -; D gene: TRBD2; J gene: TRBJ2-3; CDR3 DNA: TGCGCCAGCAGCCGGCCGGGACTAGGGGTGGGTACGCAGTATTTT; CDR3 protein: CASSRPGLGVGTQYF
V gene: TRBV5-1; clone size: -; D gene: -; J gene: TRBJ1-4; CDR3 DNA: TGCGCCAGCAGCTTGGCGGGGAACAGGGATAATGAAAAACTGTTTTTT; CDR3 protein: CASSLAGNRDNEKLFF
V gene: TRBV5-1; clone size: -; D gene: -; J gene: TRBJ2-2; CDR3 DNA: TGCGCCAGCAGCTCAGGCAGGGGTCCGAACACCGGGGAGCTGTTTTTT; CDR3 protein: CASSSGRGPNTGELFF
V gene: TRBV2; clone size: -; D gene: TRBD1; J gene: TRBJ1-2; CDR3 DNA: TGTGCCAGCAGTGGGACAGGGGGTAGCTATGGCTACACCTTC; CDR3 protein: CASSGTGGSYGYTF
V gene: TRBV2; clone size: once; D gene: TRBD1; J gene: TRBJ2-3; CDR3 DNA: TGTGCCAGCAGTGTTGGACAGGGGGGGCAGTATTTT; CDR3 protein: CASSVGQGGQYF
V gene: TRBV6-5; clone size: -; D gene: TRBD2; J gene: TRBJ2-7; CDR3 DNA: TGTGCCAGTCGAGCCTTCACAGCGGGAGACGAGCAGTACTTC; CDR3 protein: CASRAFTAGDEQYF
V gene: TRBV19; clone size: -; D gene: TRBD2; J gene: TRBJ2-7; CDR3 DNA: TGTGCCAGTAGTAAATTCGCGGGAGAGGCCTACGAGCAGTACTTC; CDR3 protein: CASSKFAGEAYEQYF
V gene: TRBV7-2; clone size: -; D gene: TRBD2; J gene: TRBJ2-2; CDR3 DNA: TGTGCCAGCAGCTTAGCGGGGTCTAGCGGGGGGCGGATCACCGGGGAGCTGTTTTTT; CDR3 protein: CASSLAGSSGGRITGELFF
V gene: TRBV14; clone size: -; D gene: TRBD2; J gene: TRBJ2-3; CDR3 DNA: TGTGCCAGCAGTTACACCCTGGGTAGCGGGAGAGCAGATACGCAGTATTTT; CDR3 protein: CASSYTLGSGRADTQYF
V gene: TRBV10-3; clone size: -; D gene: TRBD2; J gene: TRBJ2-5; CDR3 DNA: TGTGCCATCAGTGACCCAGCGGGGGTCCAAGAGACCCAGTACTTC; CDR3 protein: CAISDPAGVQETQYF
V gene: TRBV5-1; clone size: -; D gene: -; J gene: TRBJ1-2; CDR3 DNA: TGCGCCAGCAGCTCGGGAAACTATGGCTACACCTTC; CDR3 protein: CASSSGNYGYTF
V gene: TRBV7-2; clone size: -; D gene: TRBD1; J gene: TRBJ1-1; CDR3 DNA: TGTGCCAGCAGCAGGGACAGGGTGAACACTGAAGCTTTCTTT; CDR3 protein: CASSRDRVNTEAFF
V gene: TRBV6-6; clone size: medium-sized; D gene: TRBD1; J gene: TRBJ1-1; CDR3 DNA: TGTGCCAGCAGGGGTGGGACAGGGGATTTCACTGAAGCTTTCTTT; CDR3 protein: CASRGGTGDFTEAFF
V gene: TRBV5-1; clone size: -; D gene: -; J gene: TRBJ2-5; CDR3 DNA: TGCGCCAGCAGCTTGGAAGAGACCCGGTACTTC; CDR3 protein: CASSLEETRYF
V gene: TRBV19; clone size: -; D gene: -; J gene: TRBJ1-2; CDR3 DNA: TGTGCCAGTAGTATTAACCAGGGACTTGGAGGCTACACCTTC; CDR3 protein: CASSINQGLGGYTF
V gene: TRBV25-1; clone size: -; D gene: -; J gene: TRBJ2-7; CDR3 DNA: TGTGCCAGCAGTGAATATGGGTTGGGGCTGCTATACTTC; CDR3 protein: CASSEYGLGLLYF
V gene: TRBV6-6; clone size: -; D gene: -; J gene: TRBJ1-4; CDR3 DNA: TGTGCCAGCAGTTACCCACAGGGTGAAGTAAAACTGTTTTTT; CDR3 protein: CASSYPQGEVKLFF
V gene: TRBV9; clone size: -; D gene: TRBD2; J gene: TRBJ2-2; CDR3 DNA: TGTGCCAGCAGCGTAGGTACTAGCGGGAGGCGGGACACCGGGGAGCTGTTTTTT; CDR3 protein: CASSVGTSGRRDTGELFF
V gene: TRBV10-1; clone size: -; D gene: TRBD2; J gene: TRBJ2-1; CDR3 DNA: TGCGCCAGCAGTGAGTCGTGGCTCAGCGGGGAGTTCTTC; CDR3 protein: CASSESWLSGEFF
V gene: TRBV18; clone size: -; D gene: -; J gene: TRBJ2-2; CDR3 DNA: TGTGCCAGCTCACCATCCCGGACAGTGAACACCGGGGAGCTGTTTTTT; CDR3 protein: CASSPSRTVNTGELFF
V gene: TRBV5-4; clone size: -; D gene: -; J gene: TRBJ2-5; CDR3 DNA: TGTGCCAGCAGCTCTCCCGACGGTCGAGAGACCCAGTACTTC; CDR3 protein: CASSSPDGRETQYF
V gene: TRBV5-1; clone size: -; D gene: TRBD1; J gene: TRBJ2-1; CDR3 DNA: TGCGCCAGCAGCTACCGGGACAGGGAGAATGAGCAGTTCTTC; CDR3 protein: CASSYRDRENEQFF
V gene: TRBV7-6; clone size: once; D gene: -; J gene: TRBJ2-1; CDR3 DNA: TGTGCCAGCAGCTTAGACGTCGGGGGCTCCTACAATGAGCAGTTCTTC; CDR3 protein: CASSLDVGGSYNEQFF
V gene: TRBV18; clone size: -; D gene: -; J gene: TRBJ1-2; CDR3 DNA: TGTGCCAGCTCCGAGGAACTTTCCAACATTAACTATGGCTACACCTTC; CDR3 protein: CASSEELSNINYGYTF
V gene: TRBV7-2; clone size: -; D gene: -; J gene: TRBJ1-5; CDR3 DNA: TGTGCCAGCAGCTTAGCGGGGGGTGGCAATCAGCCCCAGCATTTT; CDR3 protein: CASSLAGGGNQPQHF